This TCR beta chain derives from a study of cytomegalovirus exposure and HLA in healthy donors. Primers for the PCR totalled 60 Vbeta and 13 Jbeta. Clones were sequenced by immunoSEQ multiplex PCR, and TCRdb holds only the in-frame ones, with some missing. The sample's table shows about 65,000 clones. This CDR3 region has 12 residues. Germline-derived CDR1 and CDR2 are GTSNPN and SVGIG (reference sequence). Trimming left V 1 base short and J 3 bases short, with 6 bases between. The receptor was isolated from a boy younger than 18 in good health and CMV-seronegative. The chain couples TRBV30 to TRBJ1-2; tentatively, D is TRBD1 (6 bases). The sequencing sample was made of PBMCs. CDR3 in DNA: TGTGCCTGGAGTGCAGGGGACTATGGCTACACCTTC. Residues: CAWSAGDYGYTF.